These T cell receptor beta chains were read from a single sample in a study of cytomegalovirus exposure and HLA in healthy donors. This table comes from immunoSEQ multiplex PCR, and its TCRdb copy is limited to in-frame clones, with some not included. The data contain over 150,000 clones, over 60% of them singletons. Sequencing was done on a sample of PBMCs. These receptors all come from a woman under 40 in good health and CMV-seronegative. Each CDR3 is given without its conserved first and last residue. Each record gives: clone size, V gene, CDR3 protein. A clone size is listed for some rows: how often the clone was seen (once, few, many), or a class if it is expanded.

>.|TRBV5-6
ASSLVAGVVGELF
>.|TRBV5-6
ASSWGQVGNQPQH
>.|TRBV27
ASSSPYGSGSSCNEQF
>.|TRBV9
ASSGNRDRGKKDRGYT
>.|TRBV2
ASDIGGFAEAF
>.|TRBV2
ATKTGQGYEQY
>.|TRBV7-2
ASSSAGVEQF
>.|TRBV5-6
ASSTHVTGAEKLF
>.|TRBV7-2
ASSLSEAAETQY
>.|TRBV11-2
ASSLTGSGDTQY
>.|TRBV29-1
SAEGGGSPDTQY
>few|TRBV4-3
ASSQDWTPSYEQY
>.|TRBV5-6
ASSAGENTIY
>.|TRBV11-1
ASSGPITNTGELF
>few|TRBV19
ASSIQGTYEQY
>.|TRBV28
ASSVTGEGEAF
>.|TRBV5-1
ASSRPGTGVGEQY
>.|TRBV6-1
ASSEGPGQGVNEQF
>.|TRBV7-9
ASSLSADSYEQY
>few|TRBV7-9
ASSPGGQQGASTEAF
>few|TRBV4-1
ASSQVFPGGGVRSYT
>.|TRBV19
ASSIVQGPQPQH
>.|TRBV27
ASSFGGGAYNEQF
>.|TRBV2
ASKKTNQETQY
>.|TRBV27
ASRHGTEEENEKLF
>.|TRBV2
ATYLAEETQY
>.|TRBV27
ASSYREGRAYGYT
>.|TRBV30
AWGQGDTEAF
>.|TRBV7-3
ASSSGSGMETQY
>.|TRBV28
ASTTRGQGGTDTQY
>once|TRBV5-4
ASSLTTGGEETQY
>.|TRBV6-5
ASSYHQGNEQF
>.|TRBV7-9
ASSLPQLSGSPTF
>.|TRBV4-3
ASSQDRGGANYNSPLH
>.|TRBV11-2
ASSLVGRGWGYT
>.|TRBV6-4
ASSSVSTPQTLEQF
>.|TRBV2
ASRRTGGQY
>.|TRBV4-3
ASSHTTGNTEAF
>.|TRBV7-2
ASSLSPLRLAGVKNEQF
>.|TRBV29-1
SAGQQQETQY
>few|TRBV5-6
ASSLLTGFGEKLF
>once|TRBV4-1
ASSPGLANYNEQF
>.|TRBV4-3
ASSQESSSGASGELF
>few|TRBV30
AWSWAGAGANVLT
>.|TRBV14
ASSQNWGQGAYNEQF
>.|TRBV18
ASSPSSEVGEQF
>.|TRBV7-7
ASSLGYGNGEKLF
>.|TRBV2
ASSPLTSAFGTDTQY
>.|TRBV29-1
SVEPRWAYSSLNEQF
>.|TRBV9
ASSVSNEQF
>.|TRBV28
ASTDSGQGAVDYGYT
>.|TRBV28
ASRDRGLDTQY
>.|TRBV5-1
ASSLQPGQGAEDEQF